This T cell receptor (beta chain) was sequenced for a study of human T cells and chemical hapten exposure (dated by TCRdb to 2020 to 2022). Study-wide context: For sensitization, 2% DPC in acetone was applied to a roughly 2 cm by roughly 2 cm area of upper inner arm skin. Throughout the study period of around 25 weeks, patients also received therapeutic DPC doses to the scalp every week. Patch tests used Finn chambers with 0.01% DPC on the upper back, scored after 6 days by International Contact Dermatitis Research Group standards. The patient cohort, mostly female, included alopecia areata with under or over 50% scalp involvement, alopecia totalis and alopecia universalis. The libraries were sequenced as a pool, and the TCR yield per sample differed mostly because of small variations in library volumes within the pool. In alopecia patients, the study followed how the peripheral blood TCR repertoire changed in vivo over primary and secondary sensitization to diphenylcyclopropenone (DPC), a hapten. Patient blood was sampled pre-sensitization (week 0) and at 2, 6 and about 24 weeks after DPC sensitization. For TCR sequencing, blood came from 25 to 30 alopecia patients at anywhere from one to four time points (pre-sensitization, 2, 6 and 24 weeks). The full study reports these points: Because every patient had alopecia, a presumed autoimmune disease, the patients' immune response might differ from that of healthy individuals. Significantly more large CDR3 similarity clusters were formed by expanded TCRs than by pre-sensitization or healthy control sets, consistent with antigen-driven responses. DPC sensitization did not change the number of TCRs with a frequency above 1 in 1000, and there was no evidence of changes in global repertoire structure. Repeated subsampling changed both the strength of the expansion versus patch-test correlation and the threshold at which that correlation became significant. Patch test score was positively correlated with the number of PT1 expanded TCRs, with significance at thresholds 8, 16 and 32 but not at 4.

The time point label, as the study defines it: patch test 1, 2 weeks after DPC sensitization. Sample treatment or condition, as interpreted from the label and publication: therapeutic diphenylcyclopropenone sensitization with weekly scalp DPC. At every patch-test visit, the blood draw took place before the patch test was put on. Patients were considered eligible if aged 18 to 70, diagnosed with alopecia and deemed suitable for DPC therapy, and patients were excluded if pregnant. Total RNA was extracted from unfractionated whole blood collected in Tempus Blood RNA tubes. Library creation used RACE. Sequencing relied on a NextSeq 500. Library preparation attached unique molecular identifiers to individual cDNA molecules for quantitative, reproducible TCR counting. Each blood RNA sample was used to sequence both TCR alpha and TCR beta chains. In the paper's pipeline: Samples had a median of 95,638 TCRs, with a range from about 20,000 to 690,600. The Decombinator software suite was used to annotate the V, J and CDR3 of the TCR reads. To make PS versus PT1 abundance plots, every sample was subsampled to the same number of TCRs (28,000). Expanded TCRs were defined as absent before sensitization and observed at least eight times at the 2-week time point. TCRdb reanalyzed the raw reads on its own, using fastp at Q25 for trimming and MiXCR for clone calling, and kept in-frame beta chains. Rows merge per CDR3 protein into single entries with the most common DNA and genes. In this record, the V and J calls reflect TCRdb's handling and not the investigators' own analysis. A total of approximately 340,000 distinct CDR3 sequences appear in this sample, under 8% of them only once. 8.4% of the sample lies in the top ten.

Trimming costs V 5 bases and J 0 bases, and their ends lie 14 bases apart. CDR1 is given as SGHVS and CDR2 as FQNEAQ, both from the germline V gene. The CDR3 goes from the cysteine to the phenylalanine over 16 residues. Just the 48-base CDR3 DNA is kept, in frame starting at base 1. Only a few counts were recorded for this clonotype. No antigen is known for it. Base qualities are missing; no much larger clone stands one base away. The sequence links TRBV7-8 to TRBJ1-3; a confident D gene designation cannot be given. The sequenced sample was whole blood, obtained in connection with sensitization to the hapten diphenylcyclopropenone (DPC). This clonotype originated in a woman younger than 35 with alopecia areata. Some clones in this sample may be carry-over from other donors' samples. In nucleotide form, the sequence is TGTGCCAGCAGCCCCCGGATAGCTGGCTCTGGAAACACCATATATTTT. Translation gives CASSPRIAGSGNTIYF.